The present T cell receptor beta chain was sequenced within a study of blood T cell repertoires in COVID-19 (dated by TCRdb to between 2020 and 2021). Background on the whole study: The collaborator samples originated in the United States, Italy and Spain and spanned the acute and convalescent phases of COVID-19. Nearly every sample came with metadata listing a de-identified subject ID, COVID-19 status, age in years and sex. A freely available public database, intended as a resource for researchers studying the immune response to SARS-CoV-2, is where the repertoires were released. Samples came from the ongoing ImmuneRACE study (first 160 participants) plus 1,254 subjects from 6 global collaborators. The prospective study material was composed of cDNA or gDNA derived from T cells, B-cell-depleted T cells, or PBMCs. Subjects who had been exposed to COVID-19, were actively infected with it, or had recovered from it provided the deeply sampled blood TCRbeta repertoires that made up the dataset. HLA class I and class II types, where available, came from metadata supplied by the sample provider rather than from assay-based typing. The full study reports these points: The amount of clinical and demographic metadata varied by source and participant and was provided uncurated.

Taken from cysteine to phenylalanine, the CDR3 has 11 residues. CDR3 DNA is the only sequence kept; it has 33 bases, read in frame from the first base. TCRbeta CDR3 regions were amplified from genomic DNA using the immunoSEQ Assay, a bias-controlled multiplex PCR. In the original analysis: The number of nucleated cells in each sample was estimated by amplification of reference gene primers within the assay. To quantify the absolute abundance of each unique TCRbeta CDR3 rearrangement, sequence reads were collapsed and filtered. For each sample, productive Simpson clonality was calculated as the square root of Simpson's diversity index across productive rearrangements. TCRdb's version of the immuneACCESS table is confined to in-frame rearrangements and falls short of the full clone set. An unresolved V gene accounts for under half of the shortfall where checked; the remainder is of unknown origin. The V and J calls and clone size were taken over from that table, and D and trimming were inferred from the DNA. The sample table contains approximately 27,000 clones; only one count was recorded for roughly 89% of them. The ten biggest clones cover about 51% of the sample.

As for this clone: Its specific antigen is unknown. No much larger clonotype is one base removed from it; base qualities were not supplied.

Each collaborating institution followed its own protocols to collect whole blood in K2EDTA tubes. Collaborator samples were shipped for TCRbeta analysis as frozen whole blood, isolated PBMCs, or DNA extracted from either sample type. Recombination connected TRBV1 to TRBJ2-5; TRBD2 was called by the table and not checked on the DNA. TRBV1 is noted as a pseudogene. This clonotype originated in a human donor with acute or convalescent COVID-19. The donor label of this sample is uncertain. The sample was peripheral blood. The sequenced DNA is TGCACCAGCAGCCAAGCTGAGACCCAGTACTTC. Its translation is CTSSQAETQYF.